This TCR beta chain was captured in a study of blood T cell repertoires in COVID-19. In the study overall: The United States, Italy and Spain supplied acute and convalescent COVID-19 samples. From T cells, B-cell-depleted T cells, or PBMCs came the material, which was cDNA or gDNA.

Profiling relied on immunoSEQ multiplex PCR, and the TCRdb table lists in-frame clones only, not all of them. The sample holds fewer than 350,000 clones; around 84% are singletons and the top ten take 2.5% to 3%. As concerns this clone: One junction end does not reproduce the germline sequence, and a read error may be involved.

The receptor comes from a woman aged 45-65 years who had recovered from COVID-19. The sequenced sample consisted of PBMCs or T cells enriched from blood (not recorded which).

CDR3 residues: CASSLHHQLGGGLRF. The CDR3 DNA sequence: TGTGCCAGCAGTTTACACCACCAATTAGGGGGCGGCCTACGCTTC. The rearrangement uses TRBV28 and TRBJ2-7, with 7 nucleotides matching TRBD1. Germline loops: CDR1 MDHEN, CDR2 SYDVKM. CDR3 length: 15 residues.